The 28 T cell receptor beta chains presented below share a single source sample, sequenced in a study of hypomethylating agent response in myelodysplastic syndrome. Assay: immunoSEQ multiplex PCR; the TCRdb copy retains only in-frame clones and omits some. The data contain about 4,000 clones, around 84% of them singletons. The sequencing used bone marrow, collected before or after starting hypomethylating agent treatment for myelodysplastic syndrome (not recorded which). Every receptor here comes from a human donor with myelodysplastic syndrome.

In DNA form, the CDR3 reads TGTGCCAGCAGACAACAGGGGGGGCGATACAATGAGCAGTTCTTC. This sequence encodes CASRQQGGRYNEQFF. The V and J genes are TRBV28 and TRBJ2-1, with D maybe TRBD1 (8 bases). Deletions cut 6 bases from V and 4 bases from J, with 16 bases between. Germline CDR1 and CDR2: MDHEN and SYDVKM. This CDR3 comprises 15 residues. The variable domain in full, with the rest retrieved from reference TRBV28 and TRBJ2-1, is DVKVTQSSRYLVKRTGEKVFLECVQDMDHENMFWYRQDPGLGLRLIYFSYDVKMKEKGDIPEGYSVSREKKERFSLILESASTNQTSMYLCASRQQGGRYNEQFFGPGTRLTVL.

V usage is TRBV4-3 and J usage is TRBJ2-6, with a possible D match to TRBD1 (5 bases). CDR3 size: 17 residues. Trimming pared 0 bases from V and 1 base from J, leaving 10 bases between. CDR1 is LGHNA and CDR2 is YSLEER in the germline V gene. CDR3 nucleotide sequence: TGCGCCAGCAGCCAAGAGCCCCAGGGATCTGGGGCCAACGTCCTGACTTTC. Translated: CASSQEPQGSGANVLTF.

The rearrangement joins TRBV28 to TRBJ1-3, with D perhaps matching TRBD1 (5 bases). The germline V gene encodes CDR1 MDHEN and CDR2 SYDVKM. Trimming took 5 bases from V and 0 from J, leaving 11 bases between them. CDR3 size: 15 residues. CDR3 DNA sequence: TGTGCCAGCAGTGGGGGAGGGATCTCTGGAAACACCATATATTTT. Translating it yields CASSGGGISGNTIYF.

This clone was observed a single time. The rearrangement joins TRBV29-1 to TRBJ2-7; perhaps TRBD1 as D (5 bases). Between the trimmed V and J ends, which lost 6 bases and 0 bases, there was a span of 12 bases. The CDR3 is made up of 13 amino acids. Per germline, CDR1 SQVTM and CDR2 ANQGSEA. The chain's CDR3 is CSVHGDSSYEQYF. In DNA, the CDR3 is TGCAGCGTCCATGGAGACAGCTCCTACGAGCAGTACTTC.

The chain combines TRBV5-1 with TRBJ1-2; no clear D. This CDR3 is built from 15 residues. Deletions cut 0 bases from V and 0 bases from J, with 9 bases between. Germline CDR1 is SGHRS and CDR2 is YFSETQ. The DNA for the CDR3 is TGCGCCAGCAGCTTGGAGTCGGCCACTAACTATGGCTACACCTTC. Amino acids: CASSLESATNYGYTF.

V usage is TRBV30 and J usage is TRBJ2-1; possibly TRBD2 for D (6 bases). V was pared by 4 bases and J by 0 bases, with 13 bases between. Germline values: CDR1 GTSNPN, CDR2 SVGIG (reference sequence). CDR3 length equals 15 residues. CDR3 loop: CAWTGLSSSYNEQFF. CDR3 DNA sequence: TGTGCCTGGACAGGACTATCGAGCTCCTACAATGAGCAGTTCTTC.

The table lists this clone with a count of one. The chain uses TRBV19 and TRBJ2-3, with D perhaps given as TRBD1 or TRBD2 (5 bases each). The CDR3 spans 14 residues. Per the germline V gene, CDR1 is LNHDA and CDR2 is SQIVND (reference sequence). The V gene lost 3 bases and the J gene lost 2 bases, with 9 bases spanning the gap. The CDR3 coding sequence is TGTGCCAGTAGTATGGCCGGGGCCACAGATACGCAGTATTTT. Translated: CASSMAGATDTQYF.

The J gene is TRBJ2-2, the V gene TRBV6-5; TRBD2 agrees at 14 bases. J lost 6 bases, V lost 6 bases, and 3 bases had no gene match. CDR1 and CDR2 (germline): MNHEY, SVGAGI. CDR3 length: 15 residues. CDR3 DNA: TGTGCCAGCAGGCGGGGACTAGCGGGAGCCGGGGAGCTGTTTTTT. It translates to CASRRGLAGAGELFF.

Regarding this clone: Other DNA variants within this sample encode the same CDR3. V gene TRBV6-5 combines with J gene TRBJ2-2, with 9 bases aligning to TRBD2. Germline V gene sequence: CDR1 MNHEY, CDR2 SVGAGI. The CDR3 has 16 residues. V was clipped by 4 bases and J by 7 bases; unmatched bases: 10. This CDR3 is CASSSSPAGGHGELFF. CDR3 coding DNA: TGTGCCAGCAGTTCCTCCCCAGCGGGAGGACACGGGGAGCTGTTTTTT.

The rearrangement links TRBV11-1 to TRBJ1-1; D is undetermined. From germline, CDR1 is SGHAT and CDR2 FQDESV (reference sequence). This CDR3 is built from 12 residues. The V end was cut by 0 bases, the J end by 11 bases, with 10 bases between. For the CDR3, the DNA is TGTGCCAGCAGCTTAGCCCGGGGTCCGGCTTTCTTT. Its translation: CASSLARGPAFF.

The chain uses TRBV9 and TRBJ2-7; TRBD1 matches at 10 bases. Looked up from germline, CDR1 is SGDLS and CDR2 is YYNGEE. The CDR3 sequence is 15 residues long. V gave up 2 bases and J gave up 4 bases; unmatched junction bases: 6. The CDR3 is CASSVTGGAGYEQYF. CDR3 nucleotide sequence: TGTGCCAGCAGCGTGACAGGGGGCGCGGGATACGAGCAGTACTTC.

V is TRBV6-1 and J is TRBJ2-5; 11 bases are shared with TRBD2. The end of the DNA aligns better with TRBJ2-7, so the J call may be wrong. The CDR3 is 15 residues long. Germline assignment: CDR1 MNHNS and CDR2 SASEGT. This CDR3 reads CASSVTSGDTYEQYF. For the CDR3, the DNA is TGTGCCAGCAGTGTGACTAGCGGGGACACCTACGAGCAGTACTTC.

The chain couples TRBV10-3 to TRBJ2-1, with D tentatively TRBD1 or TRBD2 (5 bases each). This CDR3 comprises 15 residues. The germline CDR1 and CDR2 sequences are ENHRY and SYGVKD. Trimming removed 0 bases from V and 9 bases from J, with 15 bases in between. The CDR3 loop reads CAISESGRVRGEQFF. The CDR3 DNA reads as TGTGCCATCAGTGAGTCTGGGCGGGTGAGGGGTGAGCAGTTCTTC.

This rearrangement joins TRBV7-6 to TRBJ2-2; D uncertain. Trimming took off 3 bases at V and 7 bases at J, with 6 bases between the two ends. The germline CDR1 and CDR2 sequences are SGHVS and FNYEAQ. This CDR3 contains 12 residues. CDR3 sequence: CASSLFGGELFF. The CDR3 coding sequence is TGTGCCAGCAGCTTGTTCGGCGGGGAGCTGTTTTTT.

The chain has TRBV9 and TRBJ1-1, with 8 bases that match TRBD1. In germline, CDR1 is SGDLS, CDR2 YYNGEE. CDR3 size: 16 residues. Germline trimming cut 4 bases from V and 5 bases from J; bases unmatched to any gene: 13. The CDR3 DNA reads TGTGCCAGCAGCCCCCAGGGGACAGGTAGAGATACTGAAGCTTTCTTT. It encodes CASSPQGTGRDTEAFF.

This clone was detected a few times. The chain recombines TRBV19 with TRBJ2-7; the D gene is possibly TRBD1 (6 bases). Germline V gene data show CDR1 as LNHDA and CDR2 as SQIVND (reference sequence). The V gene lost 5 bases and the J gene lost 8 bases, with 16 bases spanning the gap. This CDR3 has 13 residues. CDR3 nucleotide sequence: TGTGCCAGTAGTTATATGGACAGCGACAAGCAGTACTTC. Translated, it gives CASSYMDSDKQYF. Looking up the rest from reference TRBV19 and TRBJ2-7 gives the full variable domain: DGGITQSPKYLFRKEGQNVTLSCEQNLNHDAMYWYRQDPGQGLRLIYYSQIVNDFQKGDIAEGYSVSREKKESFPLTVTSAQKNPTAFYLCASSYMDSDKQYFGPGTRLTVT.

This chain uses TRBV28 with TRBJ2-7, with 14 bases lining up with TRBD2. Germline V gives CDR1 MDHEN, CDR2 SYDVKM. CDR3 length equals 21 residues. The trim removed 1 base at V and 4 bases at J, leaving 18 bases unmatched. CDR3 residues: CASSLSTYGTSGRERVYEQYF. The CDR3 nucleotides read TGTGCCAGCAGTTTATCCACCTATGGGACTAGCGGGAGAGAGCGGGTTTACGAGCAGTACTTC.

The chain has TRBV9 and TRBJ2-5; the D gene could be TRBD1 or TRBD2 (5 bases each). Germline V lookup: CDR1 SGDLS, CDR2 YYNGEE. This CDR3 has 15 amino acids. The germline V and J ends were trimmed by 0 bases and 1 base, with 10 bases remaining between them. The CDR3 DNA reads TGTGCCAGCAGCGTAGGGGGGATCCCCCAAGAGACCCAGTACTTC. As protein: CASSVGGIPQETQYF.

The chain employs TRBV18 and TRBJ2-7, with D possibly being TRBD2 (6 bases). This CDR3 contains 13 residues. The ends were cut back, 5 bases at V and 5 bases at J, with 13 bases in the middle. Germline V gene data show CDR1 as KGHSH and CDR2 as LQKENI. CDR3 nucleotide sequence: TGTGCCAGCTCATTGGTGGCGGGGAACGAGCAGTACTTC. Its protein product is CASSLVAGNEQYF.

The chain uses TRBV9 and TRBJ2-3; D might be TRBD2 (6 bases). Germline loops: CDR1 SGDLS, CDR2 YYNGEE. Trimming took 4 bases from V and 0 from J, leaving 21 bases between them. This CDR3 spans 18 amino acids. The CDR3 nucleotides are TGTGCCAGCAGCCCTCACGTTAGGAGGGCGACAAGCACAGATACGCAGTATTTT. Its protein is CASSPHVRRATSTDTQYF. The variable domain in full, completed from reference TRBV9 and TRBJ2-3, reads DSGVTQTPKHLITATGQRVTLRCSPRSGDLSVYWYQQSLDQGLQFLIQYYNGEERAKGNILERFSAQQFPDLHSELNLSSLELGDSALYFCASSPHVRRATSTDTQYFGPGTRLTVL.

This clone occurred once. The J gene is TRBJ1-1, the V gene TRBV14; unclear D gene. Trimming shortened V by 0 bases and J by 4 bases, and 6 bases separated the two germline ends. Germline CDR1 is SGHDN and CDR2 is FVKESK. The length of the CDR3 is 13 residues. The DNA of the CDR3 is TGTGCCAGCAGCCAAGACAGGCGCACTGAAGCTTTCTTT. Translated: CASSQDRRTEAFF.

The rearrangement links TRBV5-4 to TRBJ2-3, with D maybe TRBD2 (6 bases). The CDR3 runs 15 residues. Trimming took off 0 bases at V and 1 base at J, with 9 bases between the two ends. Germline-derived CDR1 and CDR2 are SGHNT and YYREEE (reference sequence). CDR3 sequence (DNA): TGTGCCAGCAGCTTGGGGGCTAGCGGCACAGATACGCAGTATTTT. This sequence encodes CASSLGASGTDTQYF. Looking up the rest from reference TRBV5-4 and TRBJ2-3 gives the full variable domain: ETGVTQSPTHLIKTRGQQVTLRCSSQSGHNTVSWYQQALGQGPQFIFQYYREEENGRGNFPPRFSGLQFPNYSSELNVNALELDDSALYLCASSLGASGTDTQYFGPGTRLTVL.

The chain employs TRBV23-1 and TRBJ1-2; 8 bases are a match to TRBD1. TRBV23-1 is treated as an ORF (open reading frame) with a function not yet certain. The CDR3 totals 16 residues. V shed 3 bases and J 0 bases; nucleotides not matched to a gene: 6. The CDR3 DNA reads as TGCGCCAGCAGTCATCGGGACAGGAGAACTAACTATGGCTACACCTTC. Translated, it gives CASSHRDRRTNYGYTF.

The chain couples TRBV5-1 to TRBJ1-1; D perhaps matches TRBD1 (6 bases). Between the trimmed V and J ends, which lost 0 bases and 5 bases, there was a span of 14 bases. The germline CDR1 and CDR2 sequences are SGHRS and YFSETQ. The CDR3 runs to 15 residues. The chain's CDR3 is CASSLAPAGETEAFF. DNA of the CDR3: TGCGCCAGCAGCTTGGCCCCCGCAGGGGAGACTGAAGCTTTCTTT.

The rearrangement joins TRBV4-2 to TRBJ2-4; the D gene is possibly TRBD2 (6 bases). CDR1 and CDR2 (germline): LGHNA, YNFKEQ. With 0 bases removed from V and 14 bases from J, the gap between germline ends came to 20 bases. This CDR3 has 15 amino acids. The CDR3 bases are TGTGCCAGCAGCCAAGACCCAAAGACTAGAGGAGGGGAGTACTTC. Translated, it gives CASSQDPKTRGGEYF.

The CDR3 is CASSSRTGHTDTQYF. In DNA, the CDR3 is TGCGCCAGCAGCTCCCGGACGGGGCACACAGATACGCAGTATTTT. The chain has TRBV5-1 and TRBJ2-3; possibly TRBD1 or TRBD2 for D (5 bases each). This CDR3 is 15 amino acids long. V gave up 3 bases and J gave up 2 bases, with 13 bases separating them. The germline V gene encodes CDR1 SGHRS and CDR2 YFSETQ.

The CDR3 is CASSGLAGASNEQFF. For the CDR3, the DNA is TGCGCCAGCAGCGGACTAGCGGGGGCTTCCAATGAGCAGTTCTTC. This chain joins TRBV5-1 and TRBJ2-1, with 13 positions matching TRBD2. This CDR3 spans 15 amino acids. Germline CDR1 SGHRS, CDR2 YFSETQ. Unmatched junction bases numbered 4, after V lost 4 bases and J lost 6 bases.

The chain couples TRBV29-1 to TRBJ2-5; 9 bases are a match to TRBD1. Germline V CDR1 and CDR2: SQVTM, ANQGSEA. The trim removed 7 bases at V and 0 bases at J, leaving 0 bases unmatched. There are 12 residues in the CDR3. The CDR3 DNA is TGCAGCGGGGACAGGGACCAAGAGACCCAGTACTTC. Translated: CSGDRDQETQYF.